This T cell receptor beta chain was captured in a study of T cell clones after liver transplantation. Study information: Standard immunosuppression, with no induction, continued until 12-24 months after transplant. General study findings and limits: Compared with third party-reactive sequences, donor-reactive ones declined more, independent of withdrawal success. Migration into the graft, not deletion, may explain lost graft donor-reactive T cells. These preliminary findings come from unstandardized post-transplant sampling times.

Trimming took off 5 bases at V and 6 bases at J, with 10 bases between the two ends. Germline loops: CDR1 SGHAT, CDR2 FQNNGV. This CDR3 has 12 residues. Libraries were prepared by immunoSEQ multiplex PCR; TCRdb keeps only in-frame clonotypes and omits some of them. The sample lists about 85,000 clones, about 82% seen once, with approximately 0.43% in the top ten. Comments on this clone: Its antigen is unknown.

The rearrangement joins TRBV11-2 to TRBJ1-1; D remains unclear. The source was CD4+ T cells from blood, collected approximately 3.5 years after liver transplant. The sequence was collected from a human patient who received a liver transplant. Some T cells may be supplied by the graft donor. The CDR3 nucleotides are TGTGCCAGCAGCCCCCGGGTGCCTGAAGCTTTCTTT. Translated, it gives CASSPRVPEAFF.